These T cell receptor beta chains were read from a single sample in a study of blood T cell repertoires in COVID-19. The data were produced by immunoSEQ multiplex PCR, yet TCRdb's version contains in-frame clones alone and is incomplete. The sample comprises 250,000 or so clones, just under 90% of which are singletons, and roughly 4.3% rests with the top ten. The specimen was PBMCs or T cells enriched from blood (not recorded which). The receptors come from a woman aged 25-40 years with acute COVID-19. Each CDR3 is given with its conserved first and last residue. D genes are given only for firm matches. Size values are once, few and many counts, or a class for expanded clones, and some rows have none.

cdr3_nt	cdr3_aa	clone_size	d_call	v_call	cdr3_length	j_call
TGTGCCAGCAGTTACTCCAGCGGGAGGGGGGTCGAGCAGTACTTC	CASSYSSGRGVEQYF	NA	TRBD2	TRBV6-2/TRBV6-3	15	TRBJ2-7
TGTGCCACCAGCAGTGACAGGGATGGCACAGATACGCAGTATTTT	CATSSDRDGTDTQYF	NA	TRBD1	TRBV15	15	TRBJ2-3
TGCGCCAGCACTTGGGGAGACACCGGGGAGCTGTTTTTT	CASTWGDTGELFF	NA	NA	TRBV5-1	13	TRBJ2-2
TGTGCCAGCAGATATAGCGGGAGTGGCGATACGCAGTATTTT	CASRYSGSGDTQYF	NA	TRBD2	TRBV7-2	14	TRBJ2-3
TGTGCCAGCAGTGGGGAGGAAAAGGCGGGAGGGCCCTACGAGCAGTACTTC	CASSGEEKAGGPYEQYF	once	TRBD2	TRBV25-1	17	TRBJ2-7
TGCGCCAGCAGCCCGGGGACAGGGGGCACCGGGGAGCTGTTTTTT	CASSPGTGGTGELFF	NA	TRBD1	TRBV5-1	15	TRBJ2-2
TGCGCCAGCAGGGCAGACGAGACGAGGGCTTTCTTT	CASRADETRAFF	NA	NA	TRBV5-1	12	TRBJ1-1
TGTGCCAGCAGTCCCGGGACTAGCTTCTACGAGCAGTACTTC	CASSPGTSFYEQYF	NA	TRBD2	TRBV7-9	14	TRBJ2-7
TGTGCCAGCAGTTTGACAGGGAGCTCCTATAATTCACCCCTCCACTTT	CASSLTGSSYNSPLHF	NA	TRBD1	TRBV28	16	TRBJ1-6
TGTGCCGCTGGGACAGGGGAGTACTACGAGCAGTACTTC	CAAGTGEYYEQYF	NA	TRBD1	TRBV2	13	TRBJ2-7
TGTGCCAGCAGTGAACAGGGGGTAACCTACGAGCAGTACTTC	CASSEQGVTYEQYF	NA	TRBD1	TRBV25-1	14	TRBJ2-7
TGTGCTAGCAGCCTGAGCGGTAACACAGATACGCAGTATTTT	CASSLSGNTDTQYF	NA	NA	TRBV7-7	14	TRBJ2-3
TGTGCCAGCAGGGACAGGGCCCGCAATCAGCCCCAGCATTTT	CASRDRARNQPQHF	NA	TRBD1	TRBV28	14	TRBJ1-5